This TCR beta chain was observed in a study of blood T cell repertoires in COVID-19. The wider study: Whether acute or convalescent, the COVID-19 samples came from the United States, Italy and Spain. T cells, B-cell-depleted T cells, or PBMCs provided the cDNA or gDNA that served as material.

Everyone who took part was about 18 to 90 years old, and they came from some 23 US areas. Participant-given clinical history determined each cohort assignment. Repertoires were generated with immunoSEQ multiplex PCR, while TCRdb's copy carries only in-frame clones and drops some. This sample has a few hundred thousand clones, with about nine tenths found just once. V lost 0 bases to trimming and J lost 2 bases, with 7 bases between them. The CDR3 contains 14 residues. Germline CDR1 and CDR2: LNHDA and SQIVND (reference sequence). Input material: PBMCs or T cells enriched from blood (not recorded which). This chain uses TRBV19 with TRBJ1-1; no clear D. The receptor was derived from a human donor in a cohort exposed to, infected with or recovered from COVID-19 (not recorded which). The donor label of this sample is uncertain. As DNA, the CDR3 is TGTGCCAGTAGTATAGATAGCGTAAACACTGAAGCTTTCTTT. Protein product: CASSIDSVNTEAFF. Full variable domain (remainder filled in from reference TRBV19 and TRBJ1-1): DGGITQSPKYLFRKEGQNVTLSCEQNLNHDAMYWYRQDPGQGLRLIYYSQIVNDFQKGDIAEGYSVSREKKESFPLTVTSAQKNPTAFYLCASSIDSVNTEAFFGQGTRLTVV.